This section outlines one T cell receptor beta chain sequence together with its context. The antigen it binds to is not known. Per-nucleotide qualities are absent, and no much larger clonotype sits a single base away. Unmatched junction bases come to 15, with V trimmed by 4 bases and J by 4 bases. Looking up the germline V gene yields CDR1 SGHRS and CDR2 YFSETQ. The CDR3 contains 17 residues, cysteine and phenylalanine counted. The kept DNA is CDR3 alone, 51 bases in frame from the first base. Library preparation used 5' RACE. Reads for this sample came from an Illumina HiSeq 2500. A second about 7 to 11 cycle PCR used a sample-barcoded 5' primer and a J-beta primer mix. A template-switch 5' adaptor carrying 12 random nucleotides introduced a unique molecular identifier onto each TCR beta cDNA molecule. At least 3 million CDR3-containing paired-end reads were obtained from each sample. First-strand cDNA synthesis was performed from all RNA using the Mint cDNA synthesis kit, with priming by a TRBC-specific oligonucleotide. All cDNA was treated with uracil-DNA glycosylase and then went through a first 18-cycle PCR with the universal primers M1SS and BC2_uni_R. The authors processed their data as follows. Each sample was normalized by randomly selecting 1 million high-quality reads, each carrying a distinct molecular identifier. Instead of being binned into consensus sequences, reads that shared molecular identifiers were thrown out. CDR3 identification, clonotype clustering and error correction used MiTCR with a Q25 quality threshold and the strictest error-elimination algorithm. A nonparametric unseen species model with Euler transformation was used to estimate a lower bound on total TCR beta diversity. The public reads were reanalyzed by TCRdb: fastp trimming at Q25, MiXCR alignment, in-frame beta chains only. For every CDR3 protein sequence, its rows merge into one entry that carries the most common genes and DNA. The V and J calls follow TCRdb's processing rather than the paper's. The sample data list about 970,000 distinct CDR3 sequences, and 51% of these were observed just once. The biggest ten clones account for about 20% of the sample.

Donors were 39 systemically healthy Caucasian individuals from Russia aged roughly 6 to 90 years. Each donor gave 9.5 to 10 milliliters of peripheral blood, drawn into EDTA-treated Vacutainer tubes. PBMCs were isolated by Ficoll-Paque density-gradient centrifugation, with at least 6.5 million obtained per sample. Trizol reagent was used to extract total RNA from PBMCs, with at least 5 micrograms per sample. Naive CD45RAhigh/CD27high T cell percentages were measured by flow cytometry on a PBMC aliquot from every donor. This record belongs to a study of blood T cells in healthy people across ages (dated by TCRdb to between 2014 and 2016). As for the study more broadly: Template switching captured roughly one uniquely barcoded TCR beta cDNA molecule per two T cells in model experiments. The study analyzed two additional independent replicas of 1 million unique cDNA reads from the same blood draw for two donors, one aged 18 to 30 and one aged 80 or older. Age-related changes in TCR beta repertoire diversity were measured in the study by deep sequencing normalized with unique cDNA molecular identifiers. Donors of different ages were randomly distributed across sequencing lanes to avoid experimental bias. Donors were grouped into four age groups: young (average 16 years), middle-aged (roughly 40), aged (62) and long-lived (just over 80).

The full study reports these points: Conclusive comparison of naive and antigen-experienced compartments was prevented by the profiling of bulk unsorted PBMCs. Estimates of total diversity based on one million sequenced T cells were regarded as lower bounds and as underestimates. Observed TCR beta diversity per million T cells fell roughly linearly with age, and a significant reduction was already apparent by age roughly 41. Compared with the aged group, the long-lived group had more naive CD4+ T cells, fewer expanded clones and increased TCR diversity, a pattern suggesting age selection. Because the CMV infection status of the donors was unknown, age-related changes in expanded clonotypes may potentially have been confounded. Observed TCR beta diversity correlated strongly with the percentage of naive T cells measured by flow cytometry.

This TCR was recovered from a woman aged 60-70 years in good health. The V gene is TRBV5-1 and the J gene is TRBJ2-5; 8 bases in between match TRBD2. The specimen was blood. The DNA is TGCGCCAGCAGCCTGAACCCCAGCGGGAGTTGGTTAGAGACCCAGTACTTC. This encodes CASSLNPSGSWLETQYF.